The 11 T cell receptor beta chains listed next were all sequenced from one sample in a study of spatial heterogeneity in lung cancer. Study-wide points: Tumoral mutation counts were tracked by counts of expanded intratumoral alpha and beta TCRs.

Time point reported: sample taken at primary tumor resection. The antigens for these receptors are not known. In TCRdb, the 5' RACE reads were re-called with MiXCR into one record per CDR3 protein. The repertoire includes 20,000 to 25,000 distinct CDR3 sequences, 6.4% of them detected once, and about a tenth sits in the top ten. Sequencing used lung tumor tissue, obtained at surgery. The origin of the receptors is a male donor with early-stage non-small cell lung cancer.

This clonotype was recorded a few times. The chain links TRBV7-6 to TRBJ2-7; 9 bases agree with TRBD1. The CDR3 has 15 residues. The ends lost 3 bases at V and 6 bases at J; junction bases unmatched: 9. Germline-derived CDR1 and CDR2 are SGHVS and FNYEAQ. This CDR3 reads CASSFFVGQGTEQYF. Written as DNA, the CDR3 is TGTGCCAGCAGCTTTTTTGTTGGACAGGGGACCGAGCAGTACTTC.

The chain combines TRBV4-2 with TRBJ2-3; a weak D match, TRBD1 (5 bases). In germline, CDR1 is LGHNA, CDR2 YNFKEQ. This CDR3 is 15 amino acids long. V was shortened by 4 bases and J by 1 base, with 12 bases between the two germline ends. The CDR3 sequence: CASSRSRARTDTQYF. The CDR3 bases are TGTGCCAGCAGCCGCTCCAGGGCCCGCACAGATACGCAGTATTTT.

This clonotype was counted many times. The rearrangement links TRBV27 to TRBJ2-2; no clear D. Per the germline V gene, CDR1 is MNHEY and CDR2 is SMNVEV (reference sequence). The CDR3 totals 14 residues. Trimming pared 3 bases from V and 2 bases from J, leaving 7 bases between. The CDR3 region has the DNA TGTGCCAGCAGTTTCATATTCAACACCGGGGAGCTGTTTTTT. Its translation: CASSFIFNTGELFF.

This clonotype appeared many times. The J gene is TRBJ2-2, the V gene TRBV7-8, with TRBD2 as a possible D gene (6 bases). CDR1 is SGHVS, CDR2 FQNEAQ, per germline. Trimming removed 5 bases at V and 1 base at J, with 8 bases between. The CDR3 has 14 amino acids. The CDR3 loop reads CASSPGVNTGELFF. The CDR3 nucleotides read TGTGCCAGCAGCCCGGGAGTGAACACCGGGGAGCTGTTTTTT.

This clonotype was picked up many times. The V gene is TRBV15, the J gene TRBJ1-5, with D possibly TRBD1 on 5 matching bases. Germline V gene data show CDR1 as LNHNV and CDR2 as YYDKDF (reference sequence). The CDR3 spans 23 residues. Trimming stripped 1 base from V and 0 bases from J, with 31 bases between. Here the CDR3 reads CATSRVSKLFSPGEPHSNQPQHF. The DNA of the CDR3 is TGTGCCACCAGCAGAGTGTCAAAGTTGTTTTCTCCGGGGGAGCCTCATAGCAATCAGCCCCAGCATTTT.

In this sample, this clonotype turned up many times. This chain connects TRBV7-2 to TRBJ2-3; 7 bases match TRBD1. CDR3 size: 15 residues. The junction had 5 bases not matched to a gene; V was cut back by 5 bases and J by 0 bases. The V gene's germline CDR1 is SGHTA and CDR2 FQGNSA. Written as DNA, the CDR3 is TGTGCCAGCAGCCCTGACAGGGAGAGCACAGATACGCAGTATTTT. Translating it yields CASSPDRESTDTQYF.

The rearrangement links TRBV20-1 to TRBJ1-5; D might be TRBD1 (6 bases). Trimming cost V 4 bases and J 2 bases, with 12 bases left between them. The germline V gene encodes CDR1 DFQATT and CDR2 SNEGSKA (reference sequence). CDR3 length equals 14 residues. The CDR3 reads CSANTGYGNQPQHF. The CDR3 DNA is TGCAGTGCTAACACAGGGTACGGCAATCAGCCCCAGCATTTT.

This clonotype was picked up many times. This chain uses TRBV20-1 with TRBJ1-1, with no clear D. The CDR3 covers 11 residues. The V end lost 5 bases, the J end lost 4 bases, and 8 bases lay between the germline ends. Germline V gene lookup returns CDR1 DFQATT and CDR2 SNEGSKA (reference sequence). This chain's CDR3 is CSAPGRTEAFF. In DNA form, the CDR3 reads TGCAGTGCTCCCGGTCGCACTGAAGCTTTCTTT.

This clonotype showed up just a few times. The chain combines TRBV11-2 with TRBJ2-1, with 7 bases fitting TRBD2. Germline trimming cut 5 bases from V and 1 base from J; bases unmatched to any gene: 2. The CDR3 covers 14 residues. The germline V gene has CDR1 SGHAT and CDR2 FQNNGV. The CDR3 spells CASSRAGSYNEQFF. The CDR3 DNA is TGTGCCAGCAGCCGAGCGGGATCCTACAATGAGCAGTTCTTC.

The J gene is TRBJ2-5, the V gene TRBV5-4; 7 bases agree with TRBD2. CDR1 is SGHNT, CDR2 YYREEE, per germline (reference sequence). V was clipped by 3 bases and J by 5 bases; unmatched bases: 13. The CDR3 sequence is 16 residues long. CDR3: CASSSFEGGTLETQYF. CDR3 sequence (DNA): TGTGCCAGCAGCTCCTTCGAGGGAGGGACTTTGGAGACCCAGTACTTC.

This clonotype was observed at least ten times. The genes are TRBV27 and TRBJ1-5; D gene unclear. CDR3 length: 12 residues. Germline assignment: CDR1 MNHEY and CDR2 SMNVEV (reference sequence). V was trimmed by 3 bases and J by 7 bases, leaving 7 bases between them. The CDR3, as DNA: TGTGCCAGCAGTTTCCCGGGCCAGCCCCAGCATTTT. It encodes CASSFPGQPQHF.